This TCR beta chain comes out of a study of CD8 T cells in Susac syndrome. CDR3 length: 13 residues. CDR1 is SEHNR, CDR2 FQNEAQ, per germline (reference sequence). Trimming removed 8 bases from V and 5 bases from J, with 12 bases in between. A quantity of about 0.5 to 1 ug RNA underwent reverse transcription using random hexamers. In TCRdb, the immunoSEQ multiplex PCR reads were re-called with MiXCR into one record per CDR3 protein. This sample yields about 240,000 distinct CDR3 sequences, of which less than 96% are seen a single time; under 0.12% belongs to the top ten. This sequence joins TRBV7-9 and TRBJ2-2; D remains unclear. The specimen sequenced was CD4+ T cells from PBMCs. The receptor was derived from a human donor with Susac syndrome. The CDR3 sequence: CASSSLWTGELFF. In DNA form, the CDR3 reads TGTGCCAGCTCCTCCTTGTGGACCGGGGAGCTGTTTTTT.